This T cell receptor beta chain was sequenced for a study of preoperative IRX-2 immunotherapy in early breast cancer. Germline trimming cut 3 bases from V and 5 bases from J; bases unmatched to any gene: 13. The CDR3 is made up of 17 amino acids. CDR1 and CDR2 from the germline V gene are SGHRS and YFSETQ. TCRdb keeps only in-frame clones here, not all; method: immunoSEQ multiplex PCR. The sample shows around 40,000 clones, 60% to 85% of them seen only once. Treatment: preoperative locoregional IRX-2 cytokine immunotherapy. Preoperative locoregional IRX-2 cytokine immunotherapy was tested in the phase Ib source study.

The sequence was collected from a human donor with breast cancer. V usage is TRBV5-1 and J usage is TRBJ2-3, with 9 bases aligning to TRBD2. The sample here was tumor tissue, taken after IRX-2 immunotherapy. Here the CDR3 reads CASSSLEAGGLGDTQYF. The CDR3 DNA follows: TGCGCCAGCAGCTCCTTGGAGGCGGGGGGGCTCGGAGATACGCAGTATTTT.